This T cell receptor beta chain was recovered during a study of T cell responses to AZD1222 COVID-19 vaccine (dated by TCRdb to the early 2020s). In terms of the full investigation: TCR sequencing was performed for 230 to 250 trial participants, of whom some 200 were given two doses of AZD1222 and some 26 were given two doses of MenACWY control vaccine. Trial participants were enrolled into age subgroups of 18-55, 56-69 and 70-plus years, which contained about 150, 28 and 57 TCR-sequenced participants, respectively. On the study overall, not on this receptor specifically: A significant rise in spike-specific TCR breadth and depth was observed after two AZD1222 doses relative to day 0 and relative to MenACWY recipients. Because no day 14 peak-response samples were available, repertoires were characterized only after the peak T cell response. Participants were mostly white British and included more females than males, and it was suggested by the authors that clonal diversity may have been underestimated. Epitopes outside the regions mutated in the B.1.351 and B.1.1.7 variants were reportedly recognized by nearly half of the unique spike-specific TCRs. The 56-69-year group was small, and its depth increase did not reach significance, likely because of low power. Conclusions about previously exposed vaccinees were limited because only 5 or 6 AZD1222 recipients were SARS-CoV-2 seropositive at baseline. Vaccine-associated CD4 TCRs spanned the whole spike protein, with dominant responses in regions 160-218 and 743-854.

To note about this clone: What antigen it recognizes has not been identified. Qualities for individual bases were not recorded, and no much larger clone is one base off.

V loses 0 bases, J loses 5 bases, and the germline ends lie 13 bases apart. The germline V gene encodes CDR1 MNHNS and CDR2 SASEGT. The cysteine opens and the phenylalanine closes a CDR3 of 16 amino acids. CDR3 DNA is the only sequence kept; it has 48 bases, read in frame from the first base. The sample's time point label, decoded: about 28 days (+/-7) after the second vaccine dose. Because spike-specific TCR depth and breadth did not differ between the two schedules, AZD1222 recipients who got a second dose at roughly 4 weeks were pooled with those who got a second dose at roughly 12 weeks. Vaccinee samples came from UK trials COV001 and COV002, including a single-blind randomized controlled phase 2/3 trial of AZD1222 (ChAdOx1 nCoV-19) in healthy adults. For TCRbeta chain sequencing, PBMC samples from trial participants were taken at day 0 and at day 28 after the second dose. The CDR3 regions of human TCRbeta chains were analyzed by immunosequencing. The authors' analysis ran thus. TCRs in the repertoires were compared against a reference library of SARS-CoV-2-specific TCRs that had been generated with the MIRA antigen-specificity platform. Breadth meant the fraction of unique TCRs that were SARS-CoV-2-associated, whereas depth meant the fraction of total T cells that were SARS-CoV-2-associated. Using the MIRA data, each spike-specific TCR was mapped to the spike region that the TCR reacts to and placed in a CD4 or CD8 class. Log10-transformed breadth and depth values were compared by one-way ANOVA with Sidak's multiple comparisons tests. TCRdb's version of the immuneACCESS table is confined to in-frame rearrangements and falls short of the full clone set. An unresolved V gene accounts for under half of the shortfall where checked; the remainder is of unknown origin. The DNA was the basis for D and trimming; V, J and clone size are from that table. Across this sample there are 80,000 or so clones, with approximately 90% seen only once. The ten largest make up over 3% of the sample.

Sequences were derived from peripheral blood, sampled 28 days after the second AZD1222 dose. The V and J genes are TRBV6-1 and TRBJ2-2, with a tentative D call of TRBD1 or TRBD2, each matching 5 bases. The sequence was collected from an adult who received the AZD1222 COVID-19 vaccine. The bases are TGTGCCAGCAGTGAAGCGTGGGGGAGTGGAACCGGGGAGCTGTTTTTT. It codes for CASSEAWGSGTGELFF.